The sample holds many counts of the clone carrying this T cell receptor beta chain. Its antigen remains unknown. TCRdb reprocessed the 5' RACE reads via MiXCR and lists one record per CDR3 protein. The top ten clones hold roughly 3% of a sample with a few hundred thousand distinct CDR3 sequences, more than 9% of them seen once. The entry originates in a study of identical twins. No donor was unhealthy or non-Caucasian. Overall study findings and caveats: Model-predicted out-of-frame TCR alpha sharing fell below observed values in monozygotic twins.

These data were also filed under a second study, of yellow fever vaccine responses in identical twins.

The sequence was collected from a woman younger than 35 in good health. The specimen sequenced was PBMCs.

CDR3 in amino acids: CASSFPLGGDGKFF. The CDR3 DNA reads TGTGCCAGCAGTTTCCCCTTGGGCGGGGATGGGAAGTTCTTC. The V gene is TRBV28, the J gene TRBJ2-1, with a weak D call TRBD2 (6 bases). CDR1 MDHEN and CDR2 SYDVKM come from the germline V gene. With 3 bases removed from V and 14 bases from J, the gap between germline ends came to 20 bases. The CDR3 has 14 amino acids.